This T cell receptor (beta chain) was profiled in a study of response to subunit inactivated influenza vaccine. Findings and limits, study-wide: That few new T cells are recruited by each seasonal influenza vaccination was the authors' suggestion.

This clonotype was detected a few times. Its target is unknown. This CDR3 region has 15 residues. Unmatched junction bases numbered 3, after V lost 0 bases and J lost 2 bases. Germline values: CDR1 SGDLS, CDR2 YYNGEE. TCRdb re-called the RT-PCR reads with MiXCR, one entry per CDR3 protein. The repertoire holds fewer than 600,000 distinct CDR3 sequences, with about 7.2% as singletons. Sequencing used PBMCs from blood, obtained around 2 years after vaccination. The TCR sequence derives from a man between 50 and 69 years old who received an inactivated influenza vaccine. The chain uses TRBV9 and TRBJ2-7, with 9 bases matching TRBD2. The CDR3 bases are TGTGCCAGCAGCGTAGGGGGCGGGGGGGCCTACGAGCAGTACTTC. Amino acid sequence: CASSVGGGGAYEQYF. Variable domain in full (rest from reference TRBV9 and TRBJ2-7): DSGVTQTPKHLITATGQRVTLRCSPRSGDLSVYWYQQSLDQGLQFLIQYYNGEERAKGNILERFSAQQFPDLHSELNLSSLELGDSALYFCASSVGGGGAYEQYFGPGTRLTVT.